This record covers a single T cell receptor beta chain. Its antigen is as yet unknown. The junction shows a germline mismatch at one end, possibly a read error. From the 5' RACE reads, TCRdb called clonotypes with MiXCR, one entry per CDR3 protein. The data hold under 950,000 distinct CDR3 sequences, with around a fifth observed a single time. This record belongs to a study of CD8 T cells in ankylosing spondylitis. Regarding the study as a whole: Certain motif variants had earlier appeared in reactive arthritis synovial fluid and blood. What appeared characteristic of ankylosing spondylitis blood was a TCR beta motif of fewer than ten highly homologous variants.

Germline-derived CDR1 and CDR2 are SGHAT and FQNNGV. The CDR3 has 15 amino acids. The sample consisted of blood, either unsorted or a sorted T cell fraction (not recorded which). The J gene is TRBJ2-7, the V gene TRBV11-2; D remains unclear. The clonotype originates from a male donor with ankylosing spondylitis. CDR3 protein: CASTLNPTNRYEQYF. CDR3 nucleotide sequence: TGTGCCAGCACCTTAAACCCGACAAACCGCTACGAGCAGTACTTC.